The sequence of this T cell receptor (beta chain) was determined in a study of OX40 agonist ivuxolimab in advanced cancers. The assay was immunoSEQ multiplex PCR, and TCRdb's table has in-frame clones only and misses some. Among 28,000 or so clones, approximately 79% were seen once, and the ten largest hold roughly 24%. The V gene end was trimmed by 5 bases and the J gene end by 0 bases; junction bases not matched to a gene: 4. The CDR3 has 16 residues. The V gene's germline CDR1 is MRHNA and CDR2 SNTAGT. The sequencing used CD4+ or CD8+ T cells sorted from blood, collected in a trial of the OX40 agonist ivuxolimab. The genes are TRBV6-4 and TRBJ2-2, with 9 bases matching TRBD2. The receptor's source is an adult with an advanced solid tumor such as melanoma, head and neck, liver or kidney cancer. The CDR3 loop is CASSFSGGTNTGELFF. The DNA of the CDR3 is TGTGCCAGCAGTTTCAGCGGGGGGACGAACACCGGGGAGCTGTTTTTT.